Shown below are 22 T cell receptor beta chains from a single sample sequenced in a study of blood T cell repertoires in COVID-19. Assay: immunoSEQ multiplex PCR; the TCRdb copy retains only in-frame clones and omits some. The profile shows about 110,000 clones, roughly 90% of them singletons. The sample comprised peripheral blood. The receptors stem from a man aged 40-55 years with active or convalescent COVID-19.

On this clone: Compared with germline, one end of the junction differs, possibly owing to a read error. J is TRBJ1-2 and V is TRBV6-1, with D perhaps matching TRBD1 (5 bases). The CDR3 length is 11 residues. Germline assignment: CDR1 MNHNS and CDR2 SASEGT. CDR3 bases: TGTGCCAGCGGTGACAGTTATGGCTACACCTTC. Translated, it gives CASGDSYGYTF.

CDR3 protein: CSVPDTGTVNTGELFF. The CDR3 DNA reads as TGCAGCGTGCCGGACACCGGGACAGTAAACACCGGGGAGCTGTTTTTT. V and J are TRBV29-1 and TRBJ2-2; 7 bases map to TRBD1. The V gene end was trimmed by 6 bases and the J gene end by 2 bases; junction bases not matched to a gene: 12. The V gene's germline CDR1 is SQVTM and CDR2 ANQGSEA. The CDR3 is made up of 16 amino acids.

CDR3 protein: CASSPGLEGTGELFF. In DNA form, the CDR3 reads TGTGCCAGCAGCCCAGGACTAGAGGGCACCGGGGAGCTGTTTTTT. The rearrangement joins TRBV11-3 to TRBJ2-2; 7 bases are shared with TRBD2. V lost 5 bases to trimming and J lost 4 bases; unmatched junction nucleotides: 7. This CDR3 region has 15 residues. Germline CDR1 reads SGHNT; CDR2 reads YENEEA.

This chain links TRBV4-1 with TRBJ2-7; 8 positions match TRBD2. Per germline, CDR1 MGHRA and CDR2 YSYEKL. CDR3 size: 14 residues. V lost 2 bases, J lost 4 bases, and 4 bases stayed unmatched. In nucleotides, the CDR3 is TGCGCCAGCAGCCAAAGCGGGAGAATGTACGAGCAGTACTTC. Translated: CASSQSGRMYEQYF.

This sequence joins TRBV13 and TRBJ2-7, with D tentatively TRBD1 (5 bases). The length of the CDR3 is 13 residues. Germline V gene lookup returns CDR1 PRHDT and CDR2 FYEKMQ (reference sequence). Trimming stripped 3 bases from V and 3 bases from J, with 9 bases between. CDR3 in amino acids: CASSLRRGYEQYF. The DNA of the CDR3 is TGTGCCAGCAGCTTGAGAAGGGGCTACGAGCAGTACTTC.

The chain links TRBV7-9 to TRBJ2-1; TRBD2 matches 8 bases. V lost 4 bases, J lost 5 bases, and 7 bases stayed unmatched. Germline V gene data show CDR1 as SEHNR and CDR2 as FQNEAQ (reference sequence). The length of the CDR3 is 15 residues. The CDR3, as DNA: TGTGCCAGCAGCTCACTAGCGGATCTAAACAATGAGCAGTTCTTC. Translation: CASSSLADLNNEQFF.

Only one count was recorded for this clone. The chain combines TRBV10-1 with TRBJ1-1; no reliable D call. The CDR3 spans 13 residues. Germline assignment: CDR1 WNHNN and CDR2 SYGVQD (reference sequence). The ends were cut back, 8 bases at V and 1 base at J, with 11 bases in the middle. The CDR3 protein is CASDGRGNTEAFF. CDR3 bases: TGCGCCAGCGACGGACGGGGGAACACTGAAGCTTTCTTT.

This clone showed up just once. The chain couples TRBV27 to TRBJ2-7, with a weak D call TRBD2 (7 bases). Germline assignment: CDR1 MNHEY and CDR2 SMNVEV (reference sequence). The CDR3 consists of 14 residues. Trimming removed 5 bases at V and 4 bases at J, with 15 bases between. The CDR3 sequence is CASSRKGGGYEQYF. In DNA form, the CDR3 reads TGTGCCAGCAGTCGAAAAGGGGGGGGTTACGAGCAGTACTTC.

This rearrangement joins TRBV5-1 to TRBJ2-7; TRBD1 matches 9 bases. This CDR3 has 13 residues. Unmatched junction bases numbered 5, after V lost 7 bases and J lost 3 bases. In germline, CDR1 is SGHRS, CDR2 YFSETQ. CDR3 DNA: TGCGCCAGCCGACAGGGGGATATCTACGAGCAGTACTTC. Residues: CASRQGDIYEQYF.

V usage is TRBV4-3 and J usage is TRBJ2-7, with TRBD2 identical over 12 bases. This CDR3 has 15 residues. The V gene end was trimmed by 1 base and the J gene end by 9 bases; junction bases not matched to a gene: 7. Germline V gene lookup returns CDR1 LGHNA and CDR2 YSLEER. CDR3 DNA sequence: TGCGCCAGCAGCCAAGCGGGGACTAGCGGGCCAGCGCAGTACTTC. Translation: CASSQAGTSGPAQYF.

The chain joins TRBV12-3 or TRBV12-4 to TRBJ1-1, with D perhaps TRBD1 (5 bases). With 7 bases removed from V and 7 bases from J, the gap between germline ends came to 13 bases. The CDR3 runs 12 residues. The CDR3 loop is CASTSSRGEAFF. The CDR3 DNA reads as TGTGCCAGCACCTCCTCTAGGGGTGAAGCTTTCTTT.

This sequence joins TRBV6-5 and TRBJ1-4; unclear D gene. V lost 4 bases and J lost 5, with 8 bases in between. Per the germline V gene, CDR1 is MNHEY and CDR2 is SVGAGI. This CDR3 is 13 amino acids long. In DNA, the CDR3 is TGTGCCAGCAGTTCCCATCCAAATGAAAAACTGTTTTTT. As protein: CASSSHPNEKLFF.

This clone was found once. The rearrangement links TRBV2 to TRBJ1-1, with no clear D. CDR3 length equals 14 residues. V was pared by 2 bases and J by 0 bases, with 7 bases between. Looked up from germline, CDR1 is SNHLY and CDR2 is FYNNEI. CDR3 in DNA: TGTGCCAGCAGTGAAATAGTCATGAACACTGAAGCTTTCTTT. It yields the protein CASSEIVMNTEAFF.

V and J are TRBV7-2 and TRBJ1-5; TRBD1 might be the D (6 bases). CDR1 SGHTA and CDR2 FQGNSA come from the germline V gene. The CDR3 runs to 16 residues. V lost 1 base and J 1 base, leaving 11 bases between the germline ends. The CDR3 protein is CASSLVDSRSNQPQHF. In nucleotides, the CDR3 is TGTGCCAGCAGCTTAGTGGACAGTAGGAGCAATCAGCCCCAGCATTTT.

This chain joins TRBV5-4 and TRBJ2-1, with TRBD2 matching 13 bases. CDR1 and CDR2 (germline): SGHNT, YYREEE (reference sequence). This CDR3 region has 18 residues. V was clipped by 0 bases and J by 0 bases; unmatched bases: 3. CDR3 region: CASSLGTSGSSSYNEQFF. DNA of the CDR3: TGTGCCAGCAGCTTGGGGACTAGCGGGAGCTCCTCCTACAATGAGCAGTTCTTC.

This rearrangement joins TRBV7-2 to TRBJ1-3; maybe TRBD1 (5 bases). CDR3 length: 16 amino acids. V was clipped by 2 bases and J by 0 bases, with 11 bases between them. CDR1 is SGHTA and CDR2 is FQGNSA in the germline V gene. CDR3 protein: CASSLYSGSSGNTIYF. The CDR3 DNA reads as TGTGCCAGCAGCTTATATTCAGGGTCCTCTGGAAACACCATATATTTT.

The V call is TRBV19, the J call TRBJ2-1; 11 nucleotides align to TRBD2. The CDR3 contains 15 residues. V was clipped by 5 bases and J by 6 bases; unmatched bases: 6. Germline V CDR1 and CDR2: LNHDA, SQIVND (reference sequence). The CDR3 sequence is CASSALAGGGNEQFF. The DNA for the CDR3 is TGTGCCAGTAGTGCCTTAGCGGGAGGGGGCAATGAGCAGTTCTTC. The full variable domain, with the rest looked up from reference TRBV19 and TRBJ2-1, is DGGITQSPKYLFRKEGQNVTLSCEQNLNHDAMYWYRQDPGQGLRLIYYSQIVNDFQKGDIAEGYSVSREKKESFPLTVTSAQKNPTAFYLCASSALAGGGNEQFFGPGTRLTVL.

The CDR3, as DNA: TGTGCCACCAGCAGAGAGGGGGCAAATTCACCCCTCCACTTT. It translates to CATSREGANSPLHF. This chain connects TRBV15 to TRBJ1-6; a weak D match, TRBD1 (6 bases). CDR1 is LNHNV, CDR2 YYDKDF, per germline (reference sequence). This CDR3 has 14 amino acids. V was trimmed by 0 bases and J by 7 bases, leaving 7 bases between them.

This clone was observed once. This chain connects TRBV10-1 to TRBJ1-1, with TRBD1 matching over 10 bases. This CDR3 comprises 14 residues. Trimming removed 6 bases from V and 4 bases from J; junction bases left unmatched: 5. Germline values: CDR1 WNHNN, CDR2 SYGVQD (reference sequence). The DNA of the CDR3 is TGCGCCAGCAGGGAGGACAGGGGGACCACTGAAGCTTTCTTT. Translated: CASREDRGTTEAFF.

The CDR3 nucleotides are TGTGCCAGCAGTTTAACAAGACCGAGGGATACGCAGTATTTT. It translates to CASSLTRPRDTQYF. This chain joins TRBV27 and TRBJ2-3; D is unclear. Trimming removed 2 bases at V and 6 bases at J, with 12 bases between. Germline CDR1 is MNHEY and CDR2 is SMNVEV (reference sequence). The CDR3 runs 14 residues.

The V and J genes are TRBV9 and TRBJ2-2; 8 bases are shared with TRBD2. The CDR3 spans 16 residues. Trimming removed 0 bases from V and 4 bases from J; junction bases left unmatched: 5. Germline V gene lookup returns CDR1 SGDLS and CDR2 YYNGEE. CDR3 residues: CASSVGGSGVTGELFF. DNA of the CDR3: TGTGCCAGCAGCGTAGGAGGTAGCGGGGTCACCGGGGAGCTGTTTTTT.

The J gene is TRBJ1-1, the V gene TRBV6-5, with D maybe TRBD1 (5 bases). The germline V and J ends were trimmed by 7 bases and 9 bases, with 12 bases remaining between them. The CDR3 is made up of 11 amino acids. CDR1 and CDR2 (germline): MNHEY, SVGAGI. CDR3: CASIRQLQAFF. The DNA of the CDR3 is TGTGCCAGCATCAGACAGCTCCAAGCTTTCTTT.